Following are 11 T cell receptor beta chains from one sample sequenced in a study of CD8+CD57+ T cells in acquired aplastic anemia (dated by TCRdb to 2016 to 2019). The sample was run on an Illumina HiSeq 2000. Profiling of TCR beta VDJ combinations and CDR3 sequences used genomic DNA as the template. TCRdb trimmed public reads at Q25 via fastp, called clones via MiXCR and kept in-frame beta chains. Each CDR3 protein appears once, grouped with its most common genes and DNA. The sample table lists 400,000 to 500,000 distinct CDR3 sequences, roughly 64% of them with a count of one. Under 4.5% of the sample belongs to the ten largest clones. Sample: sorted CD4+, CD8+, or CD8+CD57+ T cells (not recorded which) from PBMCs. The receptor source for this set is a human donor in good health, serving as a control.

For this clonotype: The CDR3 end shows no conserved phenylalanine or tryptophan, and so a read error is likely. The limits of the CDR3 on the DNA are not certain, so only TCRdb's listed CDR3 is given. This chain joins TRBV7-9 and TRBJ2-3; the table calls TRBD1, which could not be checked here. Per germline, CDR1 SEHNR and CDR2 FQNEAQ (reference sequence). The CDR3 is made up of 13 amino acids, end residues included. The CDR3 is CASSQSKGHKQPL.

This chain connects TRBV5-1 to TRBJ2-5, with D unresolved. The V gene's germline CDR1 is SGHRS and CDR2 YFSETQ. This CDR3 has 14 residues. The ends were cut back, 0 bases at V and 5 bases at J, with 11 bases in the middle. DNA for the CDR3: TGCGCCAGCAGCTTGGGCTTAGAGGTGGAGACCCAGTACTTC. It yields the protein CASSLGLEVETQYF.

This CDR3 reads CASSAGLQGEQYF. CDR3 nucleotide sequence: TGTGCCAGCAGTGCAGGGCTTCAAGGCGAGCAGTACTTC. This chain joins TRBV11-3 and TRBJ2-7; D may be TRBD1 (5 bases). This CDR3 has 13 residues. The germline CDR1 and CDR2 sequences are SGHNT and YENEEA. V lost 6 bases and J 6 bases, leaving 15 bases between the germline ends.

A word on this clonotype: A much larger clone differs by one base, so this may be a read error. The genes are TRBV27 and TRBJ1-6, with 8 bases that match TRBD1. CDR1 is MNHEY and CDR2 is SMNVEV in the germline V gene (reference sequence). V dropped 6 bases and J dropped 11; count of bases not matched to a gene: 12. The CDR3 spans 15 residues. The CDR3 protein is CASSVLQGVGPPLHF. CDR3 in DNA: TGTGCCAGCAGCGTCCTACAGGGGGTAGGACCACCCCTCCACTTT.

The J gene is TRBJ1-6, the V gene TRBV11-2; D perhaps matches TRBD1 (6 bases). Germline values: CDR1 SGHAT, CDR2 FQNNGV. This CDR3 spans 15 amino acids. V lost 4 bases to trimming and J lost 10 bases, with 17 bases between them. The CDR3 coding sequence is TGTGCCAGCAGCTCATGGACAGAAGGGAGCTCACCCCTCCACTTT. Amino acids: CASSSWTEGSSPLHF.

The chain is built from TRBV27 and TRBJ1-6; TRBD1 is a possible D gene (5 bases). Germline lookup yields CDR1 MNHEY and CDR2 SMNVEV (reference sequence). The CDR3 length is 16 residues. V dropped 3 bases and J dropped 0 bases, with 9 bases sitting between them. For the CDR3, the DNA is TGTGCCAGCAGTTTGTGGGGCAGCTCCTATAATTCACCCCTCCACTTT. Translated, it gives CASSLWGSSYNSPLHF.

The CDR3: CASKLALIGGQETQYF. CDR3 nucleotides: TGTGCCAGTAAACTAGCCCTAATAGGGGGCCAAGAGACCCAGTACTTC. V usage is TRBV19 and J usage is TRBJ2-5; the D gene could be TRBD1 or TRBD2 (6 bases each). Germline V gives CDR1 LNHDA, CDR2 SQIVND (reference sequence). The CDR3 sequence is 16 residues long. V lost 7 bases to trimming and J lost 1 base, with 19 bases between them.

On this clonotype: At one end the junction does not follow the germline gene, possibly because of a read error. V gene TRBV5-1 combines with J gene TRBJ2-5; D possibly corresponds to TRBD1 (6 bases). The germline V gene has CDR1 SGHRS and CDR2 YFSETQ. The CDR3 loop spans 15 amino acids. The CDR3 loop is CASSSRGGAQETQYF. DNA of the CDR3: TGTGCCAGCAGCTCCAGAGGGGGAGCCCAAGAGACCCAGTACTTC. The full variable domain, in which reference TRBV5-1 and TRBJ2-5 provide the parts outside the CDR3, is KAGVTQTPRYLIKTRGQQVTLSCSPISGHRSVSWYQQTPGQGLQFLFEYFSETQRNKGNFPGRFSGRQFSNSRSEMNVSTLELGDSALYLCASSSRGGAQETQYFGPGTRLLVL.

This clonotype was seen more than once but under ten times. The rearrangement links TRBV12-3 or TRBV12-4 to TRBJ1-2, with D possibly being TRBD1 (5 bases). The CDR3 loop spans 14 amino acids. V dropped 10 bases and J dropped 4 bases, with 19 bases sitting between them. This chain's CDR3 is CATSSVGQTYGYTF. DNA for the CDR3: TGTGCCACCAGCAGTGTGGGGCAAACCTATGGCTACACCTTC.

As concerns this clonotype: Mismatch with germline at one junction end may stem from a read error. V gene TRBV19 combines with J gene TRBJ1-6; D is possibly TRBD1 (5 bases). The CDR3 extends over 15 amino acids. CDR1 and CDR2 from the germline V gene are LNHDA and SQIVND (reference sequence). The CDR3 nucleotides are TGTGCCAGTAGTATTCCACGGAGGGGAACTGAACCTCTCTTTTTT. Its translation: CASSIPRRGTEPLFF.

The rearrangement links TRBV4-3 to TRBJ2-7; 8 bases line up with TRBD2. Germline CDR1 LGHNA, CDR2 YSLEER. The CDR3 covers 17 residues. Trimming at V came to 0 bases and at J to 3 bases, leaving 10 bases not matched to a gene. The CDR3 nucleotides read TGCGCCAGCAGCCAAGATCTACGCGCGGGGGGTTACTACGAGCAGTACTTC. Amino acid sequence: CASSQDLRAGGYYEQYF.